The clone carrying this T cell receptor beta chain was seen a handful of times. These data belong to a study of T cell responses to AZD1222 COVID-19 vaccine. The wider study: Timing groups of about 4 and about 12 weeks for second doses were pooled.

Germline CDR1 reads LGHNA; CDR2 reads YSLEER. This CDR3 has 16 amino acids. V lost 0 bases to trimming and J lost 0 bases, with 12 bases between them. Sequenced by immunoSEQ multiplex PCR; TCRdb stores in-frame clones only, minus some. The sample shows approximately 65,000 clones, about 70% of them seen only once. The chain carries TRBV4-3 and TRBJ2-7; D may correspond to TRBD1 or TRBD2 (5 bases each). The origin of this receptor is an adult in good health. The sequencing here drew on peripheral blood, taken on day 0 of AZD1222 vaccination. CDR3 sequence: CASSQDGAADSYEQYF. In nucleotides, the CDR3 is TGCGCCAGCAGCCAAGATGGGGCAGCGGACTCCTACGAGCAGTACTTC.